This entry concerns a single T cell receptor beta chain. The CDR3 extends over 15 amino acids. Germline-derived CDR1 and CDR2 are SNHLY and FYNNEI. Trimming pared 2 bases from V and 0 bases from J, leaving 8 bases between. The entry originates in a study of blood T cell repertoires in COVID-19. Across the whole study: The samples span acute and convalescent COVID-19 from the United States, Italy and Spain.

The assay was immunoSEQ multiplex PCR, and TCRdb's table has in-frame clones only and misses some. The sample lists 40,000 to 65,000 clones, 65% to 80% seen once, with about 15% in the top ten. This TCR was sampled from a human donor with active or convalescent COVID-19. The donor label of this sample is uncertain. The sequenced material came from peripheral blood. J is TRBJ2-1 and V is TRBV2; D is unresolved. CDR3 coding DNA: TGTGCCAGCAGTGAACGGGTAAGCTCCTACAATGAGCAGTTCTTC. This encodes CASSERVSSYNEQFF. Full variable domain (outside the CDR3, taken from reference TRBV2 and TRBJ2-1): EPEVTQTPSHQVTQMGQEVILRCVPISNHLYFYWYRQILGQKVEFLVSFYNNEISEKSEIFDDQFSVERPDGSNFTLKIRSTKLEDSAMYFCASSERVSSYNEQFFGPGTRLTVL.